This TCR beta chain was identified in a study of beta chain features in type 1 diabetes. Across the whole study: The examined sorted cells totaled about 98 million across samples.

The authors reverse transcribed all of the isolated RNA, so sequencing captured expressed TCRB transcripts. TCRdb's copy holds only in-frame clones and misses some; the assay was immunoSEQ multiplex PCR. The sample includes a few hundred thousand clones, approximately 11% of them seen just once. There are 15 residues in the CDR3. Germline CDR1 and CDR2: LNHDA and SQIVND (reference sequence). V dropped 6 bases and J dropped 5; count of bases not matched to a gene: 12. The receptor's source is a woman aged 25 to 39 in good health. The source material was naive CD4+ T cells from blood. The chain has TRBV19 and TRBJ1-1; 7 bases agree with TRBD1. CDR3 amino acids: CASRSTDRVGTEAFF. The CDR3 DNA is TGTGCCAGTAGGTCGACCGACAGGGTGGGGACTGAAGCTTTCTTT.